Sequencing of this T cell receptor (beta chain) was carried out in a study of CD8 T cells in ankylosing spondylitis. Notes on the study in general: Among TCR beta sequences, a motif of eight highly homologous variants appeared characteristic of ankylosing spondylitis blood.

Preparation of TCR beta libraries was done by quantitative 5'-RACE with molecular barcodes. TCRdb fed the 5' RACE reads into MiXCR, producing one record per CDR3 protein. This table holds tens of thousands of distinct CDR3 sequences, approximately 8.9% found once. This clonotype was found many times. What it binds is not known. Losses at the gene ends were 7 bases for V and 5 bases for J; bases not matched to a gene: 5. The CDR3 has 13 residues. Germline V gene lookup returns CDR1 SEHNR and CDR2 FQNEAQ (reference sequence). The V call is TRBV7-9, the J call TRBJ2-1; 7 nucleotides align to TRBD2. Specimen: blood, either unsorted or a sorted T cell fraction (not recorded which). The sequence was collected from a male donor with ankylosing spondylitis. This CDR3 is CASILANDNEQFF. The CDR3 DNA sequence: TGTGCCAGCATACTAGCGAACGACAATGAGCAGTTCTTC.